This TCR beta chain was found in a study of blood T cell repertoires in COVID-19. Study at large: Samples representing acute and convalescent COVID-19 were sourced from the United States, Italy and Spain.

V was clipped by 4 bases and J by 4 bases; unmatched bases: 4. This CDR3 spans 14 amino acids. CDR1 and CDR2 from the germline V gene are SQVTM and ANQGSEA. Original methodology: The assay estimated nucleated cells by amplifying reference gene primers. Clones were sequenced by immunoSEQ multiplex PCR, and TCRdb holds only the in-frame ones, with some missing. V and J calls and clone size are given by that table; D and trimming were obtained from the DNA. The profile shows roughly 93,000 clones, roughly 87% of them singletons. The sequence came from a man aged 50-60 years with acute or convalescent COVID-19. This chain uses TRBV29-1 with TRBJ2-3; 11 bases line up with TRBD1. Input material: peripheral blood. CDR3 sequence (DNA): TGCAGCGTTGCGGGACAGGGGGTTCCAGATACGCAGTATTTT. It specifies CSVAGQGVPDTQYF.